The clone carrying this T cell receptor (beta chain) was observed many times. The sample originates from a study of molecular identifiers for immune sequencing clone quantification. Previously published methods and listed TCR primers were used for the bulk TCR libraries. One entry per CDR3 protein results from TCRdb running MiXCR on the PCR reads. The table lists around 100,000 distinct CDR3 sequences, roughly a third of them singletons. As CD8+CD4-CCR7+CD45RA+ cells, naive CD8 T cells were sorted. The CDR3 spans 12 residues. Trimming cost V 11 bases and J 2 bases, with 13 bases left between them. Germline CDR1 reads MNHNY; CDR2 reads SVGAGI (reference sequence).

The source of this sequence is a human donor in good health. Some libraries in this study had Jurkat cell RNA spiked in. The sample consisted of naive CD8+ T cells from blood, with Jurkat cell RNA spiked in. Subset in this sample: FACS-sorted CD8+CD4-CCR7+CD45RA+ naive T cells. The chain is built from TRBV6-6 and TRBJ2-7; D perhaps matches TRBD2 (5 bases). Here the CDR3 DNA reads TGTGCCTCTGGTGGGAGTGCCTACGAGCAGTACTTC. Protein: CASGGSAYEQYF.